Shown below are 19 T cell receptor beta chains from a single sample sequenced in a study of T cells in Graves' hyperthyroidism and ophthalmopathy. TCR beta CDR3 sequences were amplified from RNA transcripts. The HTBI set primed first-round TCR CDR3 RT-PCR. MiXCR was run by TCRdb on the multiplex PCR reads, yielding one entry per CDR3 protein. The data show about 540,000 distinct CDR3 sequences, under 60% seen once. Sequencing used peripheral blood or thyroid tissue (not recorded which). The receptors were sampled from a woman younger than 30 with Graves' hyperthyroidism.

The V call is TRBV2, the J call TRBJ1-6; no firm D call. V lost 2 bases to trimming and J lost 4 bases, with 15 bases between them. Germline lookup yields CDR1 SNHLY and CDR2 FYNNEI. The CDR3 runs 17 residues. The DNA for the CDR3 is TGTGCCAGCAGTGAATGGCAGGATGGCTCTTATAATTCACCCCTCCACTTT. This encodes CASSEWQDGSYNSPLHF.

This clonotype was found a few times. This chain connects TRBV5-4 to TRBJ2-7; TRBD1 matches at 7 bases. The trim removed 4 bases at V and 3 bases at J, leaving 7 bases unmatched. Germline V gives CDR1 SGHNT, CDR2 YYREEE (reference sequence). The CDR3 length is 14 residues. CDR3 DNA sequence: TGTGCCAGCAGCCCCGGGACAGAGTTCTACGAGCAGTACTTC. As protein: CASSPGTEFYEQYF.

This clonotype was picked up many times. This sequence joins TRBV6-1 and TRBJ1-1, with D unclear. The CDR3 is made up of 12 amino acids. Germline V gives CDR1 MNHNS, CDR2 SASEGT. V was trimmed by 8 bases and J by 0 bases, leaving 7 bases between them. CDR3 in amino acids: CASRRVNTEAFF. The CDR3 coding sequence is TGTGCCAGCCGACGGGTGAACACTGAAGCTTTCTTT.

The chain is built from TRBV30 and TRBJ1-5, with D uncertain. The germline V and J ends were trimmed by 5 bases and 4 bases, with 12 bases remaining between them. This CDR3 spans 13 amino acids. Germline V gene lookup returns CDR1 GTSNPN and CDR2 SVGIG (reference sequence). CDR3 coding DNA: TGTGCCTGGTCCTCACCAGAAAATCAGCCCCAGCATTTT. It encodes CAWSSPENQPQHF.

This clonotype appeared once. The chain employs TRBV29-1 and TRBJ2-2; D unresolved. The V gene lost 1 base and the J gene lost 10 bases, with 7 bases spanning the gap. The CDR3 runs 11 residues. Germline V gene sequence: CDR1 SQVTM, CDR2 ANQGSEA. The CDR3 DNA reads TGCAGCGTTGAAGGCCCTGAGGAGCTGTTTTTT. This sequence encodes CSVEGPEELFF.

The chain recombines TRBV29-1 with TRBJ2-7; TRBD2 agrees at 8 bases. The CDR3 covers 13 residues. The germline gives CDR1 SQVTM, CDR2 ANQGSEA. The trim removed 5 bases at V and 1 base at J, leaving 4 bases unmatched. CDR3 nucleotides: TGCAGCGTTAAAATAGCGGGATCCTACGAGCAGTACTTC. Amino acids: CSVKIAGSYEQYF.

This sequence joins TRBV15 and TRBJ2-7; possible D gene TRBD2, 6 bases. The CDR3 is 15 residues long. Germline values: CDR1 LNHNV, CDR2 YYDKDF (reference sequence). Trimming pared 3 bases from V and 0 bases from J, leaving 12 bases between. CDR3 sequence: CATSSAADYSYEQYF. The CDR3 DNA sequence: TGTGCCACCAGCAGCGCTGCGGACTACTCCTACGAGCAGTACTTC.

This clonotype has at least ten counts. The chain joins TRBV12-3 or TRBV12-4 to TRBJ1-1; possibly TRBD1 for D (5 bases). The CDR3 is 13 amino acids. The V end was cut by 2 bases, the J end by 10 bases, with 14 bases between. Here the CDR3 reads CASSLSDSDIAFF. CDR3 bases: TGTGCCAGCAGTTTAAGTGACAGCGATATAGCTTTCTTT.

This chain connects TRBV27 to TRBJ1-3, with D perhaps TRBD1 (6 bases). Germline assignment: CDR1 MNHEY and CDR2 SMNVEV (reference sequence). Trimming removed 5 bases at V and 4 bases at J, with 12 bases between. CDR3 length: 14 amino acids. The CDR3 loop reads CASSIGGDGNTIYF. CDR3 sequence (DNA): TGTGCCAGCAGTATAGGGGGAGACGGAAACACCATATATTTT.

Worth noting for this clonotype: A much larger clone lies a single base off, so this may be a read error. The chain couples TRBV7-3 to TRBJ1-6; D is perhaps TRBD1 (5 bases). CDR1 SGHTA and CDR2 FQGTGA come from the germline V gene. The CDR3 is 14 residues long. The chain's CDR3 is CASSLLGRNSHLHF. The CDR3 DNA sequence: TGTGCCAGCAGCTTATTGGGGCGAAATTCACACCTCCACTTT.

The chain recombines TRBV20-1 with TRBJ2-7, with D perhaps assigned TRBD1 or TRBD2 (5 bases each). Germline lookup yields CDR1 DFQATT and CDR2 SNEGSKA (reference sequence). With 0 bases removed from V and 3 bases from J, the gap between germline ends came to 15 bases. This CDR3 is built from 15 residues. The CDR3 DNA sequence: TGCAGTGCTAGAGATTCAGGGAGCGCTTTCTACGAGCAGTACTTC. Encoded protein: CSARDSGSAFYEQYF.

This chain uses TRBV7-9 with TRBJ1-2, with D unresolved. Germline V gene data show CDR1 as SEHNR and CDR2 as FQNEAQ (reference sequence). The CDR3 is 15 residues long. With 2 bases removed from V and 2 bases from J, the gap between germline ends came to 12 bases. CDR3 coding DNA: TGTGCCAGCAGCTTACGAGGGATGGGAAACTATGGCTACACCTTC. Its protein product is CASSLRGMGNYGYTF.

The chain combines TRBV2 with TRBJ2-7; 9 bases are a match to TRBD2. CDR3 length equals 16 residues. Germline loops: CDR1 SNHLY, CDR2 FYNNEI. J gave up 3 bases and V 6 bases, and 12 bases lay outside the gene matches. This chain's CDR3 is CASSPSLAGTFYEQYF. The CDR3 bases are TGTGCCAGCAGCCCGTCCCTAGCGGGAACTTTCTACGAGCAGTACTTC.

Concerning this clonotype: This may be a read error: a much more frequent sequence differs by one nucleotide. This likely comes from a read error, as the CDR3 has no conserved phenylalanine or tryptophan at its end. DNA for the CDR3: TGTGCCAGCGAGGTAGCGGGACCACCCTACGAGCAGTACCTC. Protein product: CASEVAGPPYEQYL. The rearrangement links TRBV6-2 or TRBV6-3 to TRBJ2-7; TRBD2 matches 8 bases. The CDR3 extends over 14 amino acids. Losses at the gene ends were 8 bases for V and 2 bases for J; bases not matched to a gene: 8. Germline lookup yields CDR1 MNHEY and CDR2 SVGEGT.

This clonotype was seen many times. This sequence joins TRBV2 and TRBJ1-6; possibly TRBD1 for D (6 bases). The CDR3 loop spans 15 amino acids. V gave up 3 bases and J gave up 7 bases, with 13 bases separating them. CDR1 and CDR2 (germline): SNHLY, FYNNEI. CDR3 nucleotides: TGTGCCAGCAGTGACGGGGGCGCGGGAAATTCACCCCTCCACTTT. Translating it yields CASSDGGAGNSPLHF.

The chain uses TRBV7-3 and TRBJ2-2; 10 bases are shared with TRBD2. V was clipped by 6 bases and J by 6 bases; unmatched bases: 7. The CDR3 runs to 15 residues. Per the germline V gene, CDR1 is SGHTA and CDR2 is FQGTGA. This CDR3 is CASSLAGEGAGELFF. The CDR3 DNA sequence: TGTGCCAGCAGTCTAGCGGGGGAAGGCGCCGGGGAGCTGTTTTTT.

This clonotype was seen a few times. This chain joins TRBV4-2 and TRBJ1-5; D call uncertain. The CDR3 sequence is 15 residues long. Germline V lookup: CDR1 LGHNA, CDR2 YNFKEQ. V shed 0 bases and J shed 8 bases, with 14 bases lying between them. The CDR3 nucleotides are TGTGCCAGCAGCCAAGATTCGGCCAGTTCTAAGCCCCAGCATTTT. Residues: CASSQDSASSKPQHF.

Concerning this clonotype: At one end the junction does not follow the germline gene, possibly because of a read error. V is TRBV6-5 and J is TRBJ2-6; the D is unclear. Looked up from germline, CDR1 is MNHEY and CDR2 is SVGAGI. The CDR3 extends over 11 amino acids. CDR3 coding DNA: TGTGCCAGCAGTCACACACGCACTGAAGCTTTC. Its protein product is CASSHTRTEAF.

The CDR3 spells CASSLEGLAYYNEQFF. In nucleotides, the CDR3 is TGTGCCAGCAGCCTAGAGGGACTAGCGTACTACAATGAGCAGTTCTTC. The chain is built from TRBV7-8 and TRBJ2-1, with 10 nucleotides matching TRBD2. The CDR3 extends over 16 amino acids. Germline CDR1 and CDR2: SGHVS and FQNEAQ. V lost 5 bases and J lost 3; bases outside the gene matches: 7.